This T cell receptor beta chain is from a study of blood T cell repertoires in COVID-19. Whole-study context: Samples representing acute and convalescent COVID-19 were sourced from the United States, Italy and Spain.

The germline V gene has CDR1 SGHDN and CDR2 FVKESK. This CDR3 spans 14 amino acids. V shed 1 base and J shed 7 bases, with 13 bases lying between them. The repertoire was sequenced with immunoSEQ multiplex PCR; TCRdb's copy has only in-frame clones and lacks some. The sample holds about 290,000 clones, approximately 86% seen once. The TCR sequence derives from a woman aged 50 to 60 with active or convalescent COVID-19. The rearrangement links TRBV14 to TRBJ1-2; D gene ambiguous. Input material: peripheral blood. The CDR3, as DNA: TGTGCCAGCAGCCAAGGTGGACGGGAGAGTGGCTACACCTTC. Amino acids: CASSQGGRESGYTF.